The T cell receptor (beta chain) under discussion was sequenced for a study of T cell repertoires in cytomegalovirus infection. Background on the study: Public TCR beta signatures indicated both CMV infection and matching HLA type.

General study results and limits: Carriers of CMV plus the relevant HLA were identified by cumulative public TCR beta family frequency. In two of eight donors, the top clonotype was HLA-C-restricted CMV-specific.

This clonotype came up many times. Its specificity is unknown. In TCRdb, the reads were re-called with MiXCR into one record per CDR3 protein. Among more than 500,000 distinct CDR3 sequences listed, 15% to 20% were seen once. The sequencing input was CD8+ T cells from PBMCs. This TCR was recovered from a human donor in good health (CMV status not recorded). Some clones in this sample may be carry-over from other donors' samples.

CDR3 DNA sequence: TGTGCCAGCAGTCAAGTGGGGCAGTTGGGCAATCAGCCCCAGCATTTT. Its translation: CASSQVGQLGNQPQHF. The chain has TRBV12-3 or TRBV12-4 and TRBJ1-5; possibly TRBD1 for D (5 bases). V lost 5 bases and J 2 bases, leaving 16 bases between the germline ends. The CDR3 sequence is 16 residues long.